This record looks at one T cell receptor (beta chain) sequence and its context. For the second PCR, which ran for about 6 to 11 cycles, a sample-barcoded 5' primer and a J-beta primer mix were used. Each CDR3 protein is one row after TCRdb ran MiXCR on the 5' RACE reads. This table holds 1.2 million to 1.5 million distinct CDR3 sequences, about 43% found once. This specimen belongs to a study of blood T cells in healthy people across ages. CDR1 is SGHVS, CDR2 FQNEAQ, per germline. The V gene lost 9 bases and the J gene lost 2 bases, with 14 bases spanning the gap. The CDR3 is 14 amino acids. The sample was blood. This chain joins TRBV7-8 and TRBJ2-1, with D hard to call. The TCR originated in a woman in her late teens or twenties in good health. CDR3 in DNA: TGTGCCAGTAAACTTCTCACAACCTACAATGAGCAGTTCTTC. Translating gives CASKLLTTYNEQFF.